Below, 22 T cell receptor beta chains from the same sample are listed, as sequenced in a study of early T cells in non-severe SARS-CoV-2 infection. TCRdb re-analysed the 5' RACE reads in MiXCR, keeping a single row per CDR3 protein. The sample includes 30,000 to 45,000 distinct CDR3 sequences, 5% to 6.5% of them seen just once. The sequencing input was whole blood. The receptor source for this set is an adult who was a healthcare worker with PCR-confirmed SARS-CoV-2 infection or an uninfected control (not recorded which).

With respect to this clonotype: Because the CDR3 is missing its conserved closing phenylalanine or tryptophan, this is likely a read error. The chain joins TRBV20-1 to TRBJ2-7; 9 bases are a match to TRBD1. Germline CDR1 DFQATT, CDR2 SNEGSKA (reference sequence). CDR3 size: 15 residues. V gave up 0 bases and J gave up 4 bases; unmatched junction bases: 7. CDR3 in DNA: TGCAGTGCTAGAGAATCCGGGACAGGGAGGTACGAGCAGTACTCC. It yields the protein CSARESGTGRYEQYS.

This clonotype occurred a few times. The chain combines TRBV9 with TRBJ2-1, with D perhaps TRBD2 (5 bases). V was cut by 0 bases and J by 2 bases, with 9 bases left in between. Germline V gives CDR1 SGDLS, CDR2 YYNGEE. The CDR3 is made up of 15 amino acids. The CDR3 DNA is TGTGCCAGCAGCGTAGAGGCGGGCACCTACAATGAGCAGTTCTTC. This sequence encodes CASSVEAGTYNEQFF.

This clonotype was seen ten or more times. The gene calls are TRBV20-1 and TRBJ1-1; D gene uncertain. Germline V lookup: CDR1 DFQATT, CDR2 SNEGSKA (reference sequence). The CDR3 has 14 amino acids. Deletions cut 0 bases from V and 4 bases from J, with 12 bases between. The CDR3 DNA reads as TGCAGTGCTAGAGATGTCGCCCTGGGCACTGAAGCTTTCTTT. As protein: CSARDVALGTEAFF.

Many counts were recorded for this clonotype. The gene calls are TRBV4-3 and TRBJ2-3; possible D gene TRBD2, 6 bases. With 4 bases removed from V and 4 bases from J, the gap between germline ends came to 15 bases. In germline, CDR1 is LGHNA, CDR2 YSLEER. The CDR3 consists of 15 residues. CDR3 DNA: TGCGCCAGCAGCCGGGAGGTGGCGGGGTCAGATACGCAGTATTTT. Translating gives CASSREVAGSDTQYF.

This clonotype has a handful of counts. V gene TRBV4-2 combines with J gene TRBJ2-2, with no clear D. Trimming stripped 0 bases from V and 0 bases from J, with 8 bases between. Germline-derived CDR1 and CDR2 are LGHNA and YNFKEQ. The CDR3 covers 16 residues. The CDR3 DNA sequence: TGTGCCAGCAGCCAAGACGGTTCTACGAACACCGGGGAGCTGTTTTTT. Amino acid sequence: CASSQDGSTNTGELFF.

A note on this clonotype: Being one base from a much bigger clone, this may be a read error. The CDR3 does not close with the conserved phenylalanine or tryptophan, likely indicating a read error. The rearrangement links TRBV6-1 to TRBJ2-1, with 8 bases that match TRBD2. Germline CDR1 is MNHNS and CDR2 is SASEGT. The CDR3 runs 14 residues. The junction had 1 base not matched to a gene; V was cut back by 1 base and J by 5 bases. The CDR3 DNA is TGTGCCAGCAGTGAAGGACTAGCGAACAATGAGCAGTTCATC. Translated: CASSEGLANNEQFI.

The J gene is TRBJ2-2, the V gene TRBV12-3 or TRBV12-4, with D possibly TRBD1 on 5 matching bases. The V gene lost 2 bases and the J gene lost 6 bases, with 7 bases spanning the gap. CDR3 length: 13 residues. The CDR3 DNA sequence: TGTGCCAGCAGTTTAAGGGGCCCCGGGGAGCTGTTTTTT. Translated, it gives CASSLRGPGELFF.

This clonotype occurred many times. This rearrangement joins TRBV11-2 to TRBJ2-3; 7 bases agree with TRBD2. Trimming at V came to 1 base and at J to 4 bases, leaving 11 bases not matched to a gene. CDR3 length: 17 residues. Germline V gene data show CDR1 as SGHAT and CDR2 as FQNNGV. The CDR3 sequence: CASSLGLWEGPADTQYF. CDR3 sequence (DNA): TGTGCCAGCAGCTTAGGCTTGTGGGAGGGCCCCGCAGATACGCAGTATTTT.

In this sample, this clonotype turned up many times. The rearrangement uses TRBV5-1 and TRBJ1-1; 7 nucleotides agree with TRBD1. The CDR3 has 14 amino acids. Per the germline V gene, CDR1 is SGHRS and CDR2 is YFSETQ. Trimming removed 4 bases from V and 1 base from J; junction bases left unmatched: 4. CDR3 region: CASSAGTENTEAFF. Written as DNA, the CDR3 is TGCGCCAGCAGCGCCGGGACAGAGAACACTGAAGCTTTCTTT.

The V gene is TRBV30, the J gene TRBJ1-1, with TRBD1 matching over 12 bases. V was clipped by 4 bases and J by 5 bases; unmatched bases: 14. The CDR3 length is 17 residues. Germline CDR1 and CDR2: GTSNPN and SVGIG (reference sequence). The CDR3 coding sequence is TGTGCCTGGAATACCCGGGGACAGGGGGCGCGAGATACTGAAGCTTTCTTT. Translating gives CAWNTRGQGARDTEAFF.

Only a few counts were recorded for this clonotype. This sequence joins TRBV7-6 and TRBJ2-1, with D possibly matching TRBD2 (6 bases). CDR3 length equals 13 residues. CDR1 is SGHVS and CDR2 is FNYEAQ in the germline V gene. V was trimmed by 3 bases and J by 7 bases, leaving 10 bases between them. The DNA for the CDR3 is TGTGCCAGCAGCTTCCCCCGGGGGAATGAGCAGTTCTTC. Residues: CASSFPRGNEQFF.

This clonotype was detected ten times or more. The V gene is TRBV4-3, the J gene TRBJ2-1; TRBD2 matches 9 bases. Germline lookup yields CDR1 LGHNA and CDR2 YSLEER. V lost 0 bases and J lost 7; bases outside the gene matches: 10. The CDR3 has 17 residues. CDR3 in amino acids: CASSQDYGGGAANEQFF. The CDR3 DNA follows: TGCGCCAGCAGCCAAGATTATGGCGGGGGGGCCGCGAATGAGCAGTTCTTC.

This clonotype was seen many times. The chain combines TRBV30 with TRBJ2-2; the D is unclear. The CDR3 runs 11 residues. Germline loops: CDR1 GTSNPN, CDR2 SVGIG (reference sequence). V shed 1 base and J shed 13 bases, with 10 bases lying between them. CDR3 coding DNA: TGTGCCTGGAGTGCTTTGGGTGGGCTGTTTTTT. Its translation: CAWSALGGLFF.

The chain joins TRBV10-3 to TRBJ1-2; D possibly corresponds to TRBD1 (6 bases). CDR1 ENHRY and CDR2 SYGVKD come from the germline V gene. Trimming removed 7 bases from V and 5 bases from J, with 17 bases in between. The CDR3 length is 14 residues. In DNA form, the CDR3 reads TGTGCCATCAACTCCTTGACAGGAACTTATGGCTACACCTTC. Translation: CAINSLTGTYGYTF.

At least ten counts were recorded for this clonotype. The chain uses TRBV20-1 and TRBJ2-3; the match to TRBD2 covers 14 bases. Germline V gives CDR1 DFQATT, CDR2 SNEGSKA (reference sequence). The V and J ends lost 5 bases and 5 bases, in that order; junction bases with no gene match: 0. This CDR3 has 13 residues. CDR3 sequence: CSAGLAGGDTQYF. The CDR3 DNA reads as TGCAGTGCTGGACTAGCGGGGGGAGATACGCAGTATTTT.

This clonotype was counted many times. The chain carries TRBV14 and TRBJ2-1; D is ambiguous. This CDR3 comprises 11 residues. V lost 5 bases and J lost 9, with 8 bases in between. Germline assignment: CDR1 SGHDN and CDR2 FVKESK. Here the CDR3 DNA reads TGTGCCAGCAGCTCCGGGCCTGAGCAGTTCTTC. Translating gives CASSSGPEQFF.

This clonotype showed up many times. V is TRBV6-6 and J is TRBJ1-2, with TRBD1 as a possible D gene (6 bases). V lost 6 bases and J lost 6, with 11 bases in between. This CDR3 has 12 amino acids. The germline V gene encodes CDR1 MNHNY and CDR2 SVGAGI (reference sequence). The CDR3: CASRDRVNGYTF. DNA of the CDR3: TGTGCCAGCAGGGACAGAGTCAATGGCTACACCTTC.

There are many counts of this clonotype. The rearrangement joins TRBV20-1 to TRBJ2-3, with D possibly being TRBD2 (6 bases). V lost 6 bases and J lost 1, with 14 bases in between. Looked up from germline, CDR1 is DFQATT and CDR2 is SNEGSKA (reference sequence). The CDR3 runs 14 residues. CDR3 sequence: CSAPWASGTDTQYF. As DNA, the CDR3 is TGCAGTGCGCCATGGGCTAGCGGCACAGATACGCAGTATTTT.

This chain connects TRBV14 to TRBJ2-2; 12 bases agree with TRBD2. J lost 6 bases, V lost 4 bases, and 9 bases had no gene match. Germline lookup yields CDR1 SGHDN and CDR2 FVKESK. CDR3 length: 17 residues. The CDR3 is CASSLHLAGGPAGELFF. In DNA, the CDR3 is TGTGCCAGCAGCCTGCATCTAGCGGGAGGGCCGGCCGGGGAGCTGTTTTTT.

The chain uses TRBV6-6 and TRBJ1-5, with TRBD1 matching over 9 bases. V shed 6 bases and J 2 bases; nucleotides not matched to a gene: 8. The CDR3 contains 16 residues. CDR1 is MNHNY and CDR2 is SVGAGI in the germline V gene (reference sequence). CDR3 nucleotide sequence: TGTGCCAGCAGCCAGAGGGGACAGGGAGGCAATCAGCCCCAGCATTTT. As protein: CASSQRGQGGNQPQHF.

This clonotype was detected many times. The CDR3 nucleotides are TGCAGTGCTAGGACGGGACAGGGGACCTACGAGCAGTACTTC. Translation: CSARTGQGTYEQYF. The chain links TRBV20-1 to TRBJ2-7, with TRBD1 identical over 10 bases. This CDR3 spans 14 amino acids. CDR1 DFQATT and CDR2 SNEGSKA come from the germline V gene (reference sequence). V was pared by 3 bases and J by 2 bases, with 4 bases of the junction left unmatched.

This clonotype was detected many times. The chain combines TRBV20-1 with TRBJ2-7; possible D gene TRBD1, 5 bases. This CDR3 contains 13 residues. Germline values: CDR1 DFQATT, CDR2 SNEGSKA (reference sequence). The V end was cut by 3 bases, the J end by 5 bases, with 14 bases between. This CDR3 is CSASPGFGNEQYF. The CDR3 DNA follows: TGCAGTGCTAGTCCAGGGTTTGGGAACGAGCAGTACTTC.